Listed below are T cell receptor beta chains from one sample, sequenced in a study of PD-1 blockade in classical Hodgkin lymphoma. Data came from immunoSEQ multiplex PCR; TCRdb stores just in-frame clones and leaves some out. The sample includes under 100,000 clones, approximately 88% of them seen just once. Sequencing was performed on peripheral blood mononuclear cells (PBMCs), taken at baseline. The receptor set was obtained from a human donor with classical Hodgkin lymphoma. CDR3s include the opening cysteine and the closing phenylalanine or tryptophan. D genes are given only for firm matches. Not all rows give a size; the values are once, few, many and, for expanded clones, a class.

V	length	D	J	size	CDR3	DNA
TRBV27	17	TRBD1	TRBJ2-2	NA	CASRSLPGQGSTGELFF	TGTGCCAGCAGATCTCTCCCGGGACAGGGTAGCACCGGGGAGCTGTTTTTT
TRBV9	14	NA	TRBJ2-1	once	CASSVANSYNEQFF	TGTGCCAGCAGCGTAGCGAATAGCTACAATGAGCAGTTCTTC
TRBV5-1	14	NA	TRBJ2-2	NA	CASSLVENTGELFF	TGCGCCAGCAGCTTAGTGGAAAACACCGGGGAGCTGTTTTTT
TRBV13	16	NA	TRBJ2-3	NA	CASQNRGTASTDTQYF	TGTGCCAGCCAAAACCGAGGGACTGCTAGCACAGATACGCAGTATTTT
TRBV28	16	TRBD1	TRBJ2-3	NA	CASSTIGQGNTDTQYF	TGTGCCAGCAGCACCATAGGACAGGGGAACACAGATACGCAGTATTTT
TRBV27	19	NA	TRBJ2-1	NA	CASSPQYTGWREKNNEQFF	TGTGCCAGCAGTCCGCAGTATACTGGGTGGCGGGAAAAGAACAATGAGCAGTTCTTC
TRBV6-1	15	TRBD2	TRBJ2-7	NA	CASSELAGGPYEQYF	TGTGCCAGCAGTGAACTAGCGGGAGGGCCCTACGAGCAGTACTTC
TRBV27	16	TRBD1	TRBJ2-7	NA	CASSLLGTGQGREQYF	TGTGCCAGCAGTTTATTGGGCACCGGACAGGGTCGCGAGCAGTACTTC
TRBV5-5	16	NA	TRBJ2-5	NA	CASSYSSPLPGETQYF	TGTGCCAGCAGCTACTCCTCTCCCCTCCCAGGGGAGACCCAGTACTTC
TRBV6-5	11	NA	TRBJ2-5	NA	CASSYQGTQYF	TGTGCCAGCAGTTACCAAGGGACCCAGTACTTC
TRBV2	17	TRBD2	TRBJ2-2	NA	CASNGLAGGPNTGELFF	TGTGCCAGCAATGGACTAGCGGGAGGGCCGAACACCGGGGAGCTGTTTTTT
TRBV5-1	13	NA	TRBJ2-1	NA	CASSLNNVNEQFF	TGCGCCAGCAGCTTGAATAATGTCAATGAGCAGTTCTTC
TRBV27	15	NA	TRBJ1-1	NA	CATLSQGGGNTEAFF	TGTGCTACCCTAAGCCAGGGTGGGGGGAACACTGAAGCTTTCTTT
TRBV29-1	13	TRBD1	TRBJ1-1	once	CSVRTGGNTEAFF	TGCAGCGTTCGGACAGGGGGGAACACTGAAGCTTTCTTT
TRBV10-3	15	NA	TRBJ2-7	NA	CAISESLQGTHEQYF	TGTGCCATCAGTGAGTCGTTGCAGGGTACTCACGAGCAGTACTTC
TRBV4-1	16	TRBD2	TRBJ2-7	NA	CASSQTVTSGRDEQYF	TGCGCCAGCAGCCAAACCGTGACTAGCGGGAGGGACGAGCAGTATTTC
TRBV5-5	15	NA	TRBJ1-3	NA	CASSLISTSGNTIYF	TGTGCCAGCAGCTTGATTTCCACCTCTGGAAACACCATATATTTT
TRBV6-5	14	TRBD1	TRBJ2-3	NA	CASSEGQGTDTQYF	TGTGCCAGCAGTGAGGGACAGGGCACAGATACGCAGTATTTT
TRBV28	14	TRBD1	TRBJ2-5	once	CASSSLTGGETQYF	TGTGCCAGCAGTTCCCTGACAGGGGGAGAGACCCAGTACTTC
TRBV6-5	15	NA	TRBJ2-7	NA	CASSSVGGGYYEQYF	TGTGCCAGCAGCTCCGTGGGAGGGGGCTACTACGAGCAGTACTTC
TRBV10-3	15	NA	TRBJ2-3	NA	CAISEGGEVSDTQYF	TGTGCCATCAGTGAGGGGGGAGAGGTGTCAGATACGCAGTATTTT
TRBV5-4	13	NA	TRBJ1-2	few	CASSLQGLGGYTF	TGTGCCAGCAGCCTACAGGGACTGGGCGGCTACACCTTC
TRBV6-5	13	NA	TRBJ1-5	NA	CASSYSIHSAQHF	TGTGCCAGCAGTTACTCCATCCATTCGGCCCAGCATTTT
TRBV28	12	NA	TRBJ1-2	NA	CASSDQDYGYTF	TGTGCCAGCAGTGATCAGGACTATGGCTACACCTTC
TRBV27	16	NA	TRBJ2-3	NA	CASSSGQTPSTDTQYF	TGTGCCAGCAGTTCTGGACAGACCCCTAGCACAGATACGCAGTATTTT
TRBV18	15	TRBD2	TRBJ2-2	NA	CASSPPVASGRELFF	TGTGCCAGCTCACCACCGGTGGCTAGCGGGAGGGAGCTGTTTTTT
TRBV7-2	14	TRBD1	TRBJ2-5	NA	CASSSWTGQETQYF	TGTGCCAGCAGCTCATGGACAGGGCAAGAGACCCAGTACTTC
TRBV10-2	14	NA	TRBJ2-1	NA	CASSGRRSYNEQFF	TGCGCCAGCAGCGGCCGGCGCTCCTACAATGAGCAGTTCTTC
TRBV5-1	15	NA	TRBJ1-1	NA	CASSKPTGPNTEAFF	TGCGCCAGCAGCAAACCGACAGGCCCGAACACTGAAGCTTTCTTT
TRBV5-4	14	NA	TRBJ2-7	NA	CASSSRDGSYEQYF	TGTGCCAGCAGCTCTAGGGACGGCTCCTACGAGCAGTACTTC
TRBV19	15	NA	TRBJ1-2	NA	CASSIDASEPYGYTF	TGTGCCAGTAGTATAGACGCGAGCGAACCCTATGGCTACACCTTC
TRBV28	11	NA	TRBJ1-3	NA	CASSELNTIYF	TGTGCCAGCAGCGAACTAAACACCATATATTTT
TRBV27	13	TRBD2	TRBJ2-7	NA	CASSFGLAGEQYF	TGTGCCAGCAGTTTCGGCCTAGCGGGCGAGCAGTACTTC
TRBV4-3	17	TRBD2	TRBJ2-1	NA	CASSQTTSGSSYNEQFF	TGCGCCAGCAGCCAAACGACTAGCGGGAGCTCCTACAATGAGCAGTTCTTC
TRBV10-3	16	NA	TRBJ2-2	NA	CAISDAPGSNTGELFF	TGTGCCATCAGTGATGCCCCAGGGTCGAACACCGGGGAGCTGTTTTTT
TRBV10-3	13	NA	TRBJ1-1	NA	CAISEQEVTEAFF	TGTGCCATCAGTGAGCAGGAAGTCACTGAAGCTTTCTTT
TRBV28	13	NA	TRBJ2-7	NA	CASSTDSGGEQYF	TGTGCCAGCAGTACCGACTCCGGGGGCGAGCAGTACTTC
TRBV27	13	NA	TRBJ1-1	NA	CASSLARSTEAFF	TGTGCCAGCAGTCTCGCCCGTTCCACTGAAGCTTTCTTT
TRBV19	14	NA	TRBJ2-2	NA	CASSLSDNVGELFF	TGTGCCAGTAGTTTATCGGACAACGTCGGGGAGCTGTTTTTT
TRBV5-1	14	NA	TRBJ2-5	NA	CASDPGAAQETQYF	TGCGCCAGCGACCCCGGGGCAGCTCAAGAGACCCAGTACTTC
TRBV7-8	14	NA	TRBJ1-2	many	CASSPRSRYYGYTF	TGTGCCAGCAGCCCCAGAAGCCGGTACTATGGCTACACCTTC
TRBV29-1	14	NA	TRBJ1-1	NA	CSVMWAAKNTEAFF	TGCAGCGTCATGTGGGCGGCTAAGAACACTGAAGCTTTCTTT
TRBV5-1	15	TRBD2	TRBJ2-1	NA	CASSLLAGAKNEQFF	TGCGCCAGCAGCTTACTAGCGGGAGCTAAGAATGAGCAGTTCTTC
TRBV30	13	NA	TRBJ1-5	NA	CAWSVFLNQPQHF	TGTGCCTGGAGTGTTTTTCTGAATCAGCCCCAGCATTTT
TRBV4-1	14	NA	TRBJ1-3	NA	CASSRPMEGNTIYF	TGCGCCAGCAGCCGTCCAATGGAGGGAAACACCATATATTTT